This is a list of T cell receptor beta chains from one sample in a study of blood T cells in healthy people across ages. TCRdb re-called the 5' RACE reads with MiXCR, one entry per CDR3 protein. This sample has 650,000 to 950,000 distinct CDR3 sequences, with under 45% found just once. Sequencing used blood. The receptor source for this set is a man between 60 and 75 years old in good health. The CDR3 runs from the conserved cysteine through the conserved F or W. Each record gives: D gene, clone size, V gene, CDR3 length, J gene, CDR3 protein, CDR3 DNA. A D gene is named only where the DNA matches it firmly. Not every row has a clone size; where given, it reads once, few, many or a size class.

D gene: TRBD1; clone size: few; V gene: TRBV28; CDR3 length: 13; J gene: TRBJ1-1; CDR3 protein: CASSSTGVRGAFF; CDR3 DNA: TGTGCCAGCAGTTCGACAGGGGTTAGGGGAGCTTTCTTT
D gene: NA; clone size: NA; V gene: TRBV10-3; CDR3 length: 16; J gene: TRBJ2-2; CDR3 protein: CAISEMNYVNTGELFF; CDR3 DNA: TGTGCCATCAGTGAGATGAATTACGTGAACACCGGGGAGCTGTTTTTT
D gene: NA; clone size: NA; V gene: TRBV19; CDR3 length: 13; J gene: TRBJ1-1; CDR3 protein: CASSISGVSEAFF; CDR3 DNA: TGTGCCAGTAGTATTAGCGGGGTCAGCGAAGCTTTCTTT
D gene: TRBD1; clone size: NA; V gene: TRBV7-9; CDR3 length: 18; J gene: TRBJ2-7; CDR3 protein: CASSLEVGDRGESYEQYF; CDR3 DNA: TGTGCCAGCAGCTTAGAGGTGGGGGACAGGGGGGAATCCTACGAGCAGTACTTC
D gene: NA; clone size: few; V gene: TRBV20-1; CDR3 length: 15; J gene: TRBJ2-3; CDR3 protein: CSARDWAEATDTQYF; CDR3 DNA: TGCAGTGCTAGAGATTGGGCGGAAGCCACAGATACGCAGTATTTT
D gene: TRBD1; clone size: few; V gene: TRBV6-5; CDR3 length: 13; J gene: TRBJ2-5; CDR3 protein: CASSTGGLETQYF; CDR3 DNA: TGTGCCAGCAGCACAGGGGGCTTGGAGACCCAGTACTTC
D gene: NA; clone size: NA; V gene: TRBV9; CDR3 length: 15; J gene: TRBJ2-6; CDR3 protein: CASSVRSSGANVLTF; CDR3 DNA: TGTGCCAGCAGCGTAAGGTCCTCTGGGGCCAACGTCCTGACTTTC
D gene: TRBD1; clone size: few; V gene: TRBV20-1; CDR3 length: 17; J gene: TRBJ2-6; CDR3 protein: CSARRDRTRSGANVLTF; CDR3 DNA: TGCAGTGCTAGAAGGGACAGGACACGCTCTGGGGCCAACGTCCTGACTTTC
D gene: TRBD2; clone size: NA; V gene: TRBV5-1; CDR3 length: 19; J gene: TRBJ2-1; CDR3 protein: CASNPKGAGGASSYNEQFF; CDR3 DNA: TGCGCCAGCAACCCAAAGGGAGCGGGGGGCGCGAGCTCCTACAATGAGCAGTTCTTC
D gene: TRBD2; clone size: NA; V gene: TRBV7-2; CDR3 length: 19; J gene: TRBJ2-3; CDR3 protein: CASSLKGLAGGPSTDTQYF; CDR3 DNA: TGTGCCAGCAGCTTAAAAGGGCTAGCGGGGGGGCCTAGCACAGATACGCAGTATTTT
D gene: TRBD1; clone size: NA; V gene: TRBV5-1; CDR3 length: 18; J gene: TRBJ2-6; CDR3 protein: CASSPKTGGAYGANVLTF; CDR3 DNA: TGCGCCAGCAGCCCAAAGACAGGGGGCGCATACGGGGCCAACGTCCTGACTTTC
D gene: NA; clone size: NA; V gene: TRBV29-1; CDR3 length: 12; J gene: TRBJ1-2; CDR3 protein: CSVESQGDGYTF; CDR3 DNA: TGCAGCGTTGAATCTCAGGGAGATGGCTACACCTTC
D gene: NA; clone size: NA; V gene: TRBV20-1; CDR3 length: 12; J gene: TRBJ2-5; CDR3 protein: CSAPVSSETQYF; CDR3 DNA: TGCAGTGCCCCCGTGTCGAGTGAGACCCAGTACTTC
D gene: TRBD1; clone size: once; V gene: TRBV7-9; CDR3 length: 16; J gene: TRBJ2-7; CDR3 protein: CASSPTDRAPVSEQYF; CDR3 DNA: TGTGCCAGCAGCCCGACTGACAGGGCTCCAGTGTCCGAGCAGTACTTC
D gene: NA; clone size: many; V gene: TRBV4-1; CDR3 length: 13; J gene: TRBJ2-3; CDR3 protein: CASSQDRRDTQYF; CDR3 DNA: TGTGCCAGCAGCCAAGATCGAAGGGATACGCAGTATTTT
D gene: NA; clone size: few; V gene: TRBV29-1; CDR3 length: 13; J gene: TRBJ2-1; CDR3 protein: CSVSLTAYNEQFF; CDR3 DNA: TGCAGCGTGTCCCTAACAGCTTACAATGAGCAGTTCTTC
D gene: NA; clone size: few; V gene: TRBV28; CDR3 length: 15; J gene: TRBJ2-7; CDR3 protein: CASSFGVGEGYEQYF; CDR3 DNA: TGTGCCAGCAGTTTCGGGGTGGGGGAAGGCTACGAGCAGTACTTC
D gene: NA; clone size: few; V gene: TRBV11-2; CDR3 length: 15; J gene: TRBJ2-3; CDR3 protein: CASSLVGTGADTQYF; CDR3 DNA: TGTGCCAGCAGCTTAGTAGGGACCGGCGCAGATACGCAGTATTTT
D gene: TRBD1; clone size: NA; V gene: TRBV7-8; CDR3 length: 19; J gene: TRBJ2-7; CDR3 protein: CASSWKGQGETAVAYEQYF; CDR3 DNA: TGTGCCAGCAGCTGGAAGGGACAGGGGGAGACAGCTGTAGCCTACGAGCAGTACTTC
D gene: TRBD1; clone size: NA; V gene: TRBV7-3; CDR3 length: 17; J gene: TRBJ2-1; CDR3 protein: CASSLAGTGSSYNEQFF; CDR3 DNA: TGTGCCAGCAGCTTAGCCGGGACAGGGAGCTCCTACAATGAGCAGTTCTTC
D gene: NA; clone size: NA; V gene: TRBV7-2; CDR3 length: 11; J gene: TRBJ2-2; CDR3 protein: CATKNTGELFF; CDR3 DNA: TGTGCCACCAAGAACACCGGGGAGCTGTTTTTT
D gene: NA; clone size: few; V gene: TRBV29-1; CDR3 length: 13; J gene: TRBJ1-1; CDR3 protein: CSVPSWASTEAFF; CDR3 DNA: TGCAGCGTTCCGTCCTGGGCATCCACTGAAGCTTTCTTT
D gene: NA; clone size: few; V gene: TRBV12-3/TRBV12-4; CDR3 length: 12; J gene: TRBJ1-2; CDR3 protein: CASSPSRKIYTF; CDR3 DNA: TGTGCCAGCAGTCCCTCCCGGAAAATCTACACCTTC
D gene: NA; clone size: few; V gene: TRBV10-3; CDR3 length: 13; J gene: TRBJ2-7; CDR3 protein: CAISSQGGYEQYF; CDR3 DNA: TGTGCCATCAGTTCCCAGGGCGGATACGAGCAGTACTTC
D gene: NA; clone size: NA; V gene: TRBV20-1; CDR3 length: 18; J gene: TRBJ2-7; CDR3 protein: CSARIGIGGGHSYNEQYF; CDR3 DNA: TGCAGTGCTAGAATCGGAATTGGCGGGGGCCACTCCTACAATGAGCAGTACTTC
D gene: NA; clone size: few; V gene: TRBV6-1; CDR3 length: 15; J gene: TRBJ1-2; CDR3 protein: CASTLSLTANYGYTF; CDR3 DNA: TGTGCCAGCACCCTTTCCTTGACAGCGAACTATGGCTACACCTTC
D gene: TRBD2; clone size: few; V gene: TRBV29-1; CDR3 length: 15; J gene: TRBJ2-2; CDR3 protein: CSVVSGEDPTGELFF; CDR3 DNA: TGCAGCGTTGTTAGCGGGGAGGATCCTACCGGGGAGCTGTTTTTT
D gene: NA; clone size: NA; V gene: TRBV4-1; CDR3 length: 18; J gene: TRBJ2-2; CDR3 protein: CASSQSSSRGTNTGELFF; CDR3 DNA: TGCGCCAGCAGCCAAAGTTCTTCGCGAGGGACGAACACCGGGGAGCTGTTTTTT